Only a few counts were recorded for the clone carrying this TCR beta chain. These data are taken from a study of identical twins. Healthy Caucasians were all of the donors. Unique molecular identifiers were present on the cDNA, and a universal primer site came from template switching. TCRdb independently ran MiXCR on the 5' RACE reads; one entry per CDR3 protein. The data show some 190,000 distinct CDR3 sequences, more than 15% seen once. The CDR3 runs 15 residues. The J segment lost 7 bases and the V segment lost 0 bases, leaving 6 bases of the junction unmatched. Germline CDR1 and CDR2: SGHAT and FQNNGV. Another study also made use of these data, one on T cells expressing NK-cell markers. That paper adds: The authors sequenced eight donors, of whom seven were HCMV-seropositive and one was seronegative. Within several experiments, an anti-gamma-delta TCR antibody kept the sorting limited to alpha-beta TCR T cells.

The TCR originated in a woman aged 18-29 years in good health. Specimen: CD8+ T cells sorted from blood. The V call is TRBV11-2, the J call TRBJ1-1, with 9 bases fitting TRBD1. CDR3 coding DNA: TGTGCCAGCAGCTTAGATTGGGACAGGGTTAATGAAGCTTTCTTT. Protein sequence: CASSLDWDRVNEAFF.